The rows below give T cell receptor beta chains drawn from one sample of a study of identical twins. Using its own MiXCR run on the 5' RACE reads, TCRdb lists one record per CDR3 protein. The sample lists 450,000 to 500,000 distinct CDR3 sequences, roughly an eighth occurring once. This sample was also put to use in a study of yellow fever vaccine responses in identical twins.

Sequenced material: CD4+ T cells sorted from blood. The receptors here all came from a woman between 18 and 30 years old in good health. Both conserved end residues are part of each CDR3. The D gene is left open where the match is weak. The size entry is marked missing in some rows and otherwise reads once, few, many or a size class.

d_call	j_call	v_call	clone_size	cdr3_aa	cdr3_nt
TRBD2	TRBJ2-5	TRBV3-1	few	CASSQRGGYQETQYF	TGTGCCAGCAGCCAACGCGGGGGGTACCAAGAGACCCAGTACTTC
-	TRBJ2-7	TRBV19	-	CASNSDISYEQYF	TGTGCCAGTAACTCTGACATATCCTACGAGCAGTACTTC
TRBD1	TRBJ1-1	TRBV7-9	few	CASSSGTGSNTEAFF	TGTGCCAGCAGCTCAGGGACAGGGTCGAACACTGAAGCTTTCTTT
-	TRBJ1-6	TRBV5-6	-	CASSLVPGVNSPLHF	TGTGCCAGCAGCTTGGTCCCAGGGGTGAATTCACCCCTCCACTTT
-	TRBJ1-3	TRBV9	-	CASSVGGLSGNTIYF	TGTGCCAGCAGCGTAGGGGGTCTCTCTGGAAACACCATATATTTT
TRBD2	TRBJ2-7	TRBV7-8	many	CASSLGLAGTTYEQYF	TGTGCCAGCAGCCTTGGACTAGCGGGGACCACCTACGAGCAGTACTTC
-	TRBJ2-5	TRBV3-1	-	CASSQGLVRVQETQYF	TGTGCCAGCAGCCAAGGACTCGTTAGGGTCCAAGAGACCCAGTACTTC
TRBD2	TRBJ2-2	TRBV6-2/TRBV6-3	once	CASSPLKVAGNTGELFF	TGTGCCAGCAGCCCCCTTAAGGTAGCGGGTAACACCGGGGAGCTGTTTTTT
-	TRBJ2-5	TRBV12-3/TRBV12-4	-	CASSPRGTTQYF	TGTGCCAGCAGCCCTCGGGGGACGACCCAGTACTTC
-	TRBJ2-5	TRBV15	few	CATSRAPGQETQYF	TGTGCCACCAGCAGAGCCCCAGGCCAAGAGACCCAGTACTTC
-	TRBJ2-4	TRBV12-3/TRBV12-4	few	CASSLAQNIQYF	TGTGCCAGCAGTCTGGCTCAAAACATTCAGTACTTC
TRBD2	TRBJ2-1	TRBV6-1	-	CASRRTGGWGDEQFF	TGTGCCAGCAGACGTACGGGGGGATGGGGGGATGAGCAGTTCTTC
TRBD1	TRBJ2-1	TRBV20-1	-	CSAGRDRGDEQFF	TGCAGTGCTGGAAGGGACAGGGGCGATGAGCAGTTCTTC
TRBD1	TRBJ2-7	TRBV5-1	many	CASSSGQTATYEQYF	TGCGCCAGCAGTTCGGGACAGACCGCAACCTACGAGCAGTACTTC
-	TRBJ2-5	TRBV28	few	CASSLWGDGEETQYF	TGTGCCAGCAGTTTATGGGGGGACGGTGAAGAGACCCAGTACTTC
-	TRBJ2-3	TRBV30	-	CACKWDGGTDTQYF	TGTGCCTGCAAATGGGACGGGGGCACAGATACGCAGTATTTT
TRBD1	TRBJ2-7	TRBV19	many	CASNSGTGVYEQYF	TGTGCCAGTAATTCCGGGACAGGCGTCTACGAGCAGTACTTC